This T cell receptor (beta chain) was profiled in a study of blood T cell repertoires in COVID-19. Study-wide background: There were acute and convalescent COVID-19 samples, and they came from the United States, Italy and Spain. PBMCs, B-cell-depleted T cells, or T cells provided the cDNA or gDNA that made up the material.

In the original processing: Reference gene primer amplification in the assay estimated nucleated cell counts. TCRdb keeps only in-frame clones here, not all; method: immunoSEQ multiplex PCR. V, J and clone size were drawn from that table, and D and trimming were deduced from the DNA. The sample has around 77,000 clones, around 80% seen once. Germline V gene data show CDR1 as LNHNV and CDR2 as YYDKDF (reference sequence). V was cut by 1 base and J by 4 bases, with 23 bases left in between. The CDR3 is 20 amino acids. The chain combines TRBV15 with TRBJ2-6; no firm D call. The sequence was collected from a woman aged 80 or older with active or convalescent COVID-19. Sequenced: peripheral blood. The CDR3 loop is CATSRAPGGTIPTGANVLTF. CDR3 DNA: TGTGCCACCAGCAGAGCCCCGGGTGGTACTATTCCAACGGGGGCCAACGTCCTGACTTTC.